Below are 20 T cell receptor beta chains sequenced from a single sample in a study of Ad26.COV2.S vaccination and SARS-CoV-2 variants. Indicated treatment: 15 to 20 received Ad26.COV2.S at low or high dose, single or two shots; 5 received placebo; per-sample allocation not given. On day 63 after the first injection, vaccine and placebo recipients gave samples. This table comes from immunoSEQ multiplex PCR, and its TCRdb copy is limited to in-frame clones, with some not included. The sample has more than 300,000 clones, around 84% seen once. The sample was peripheral blood, taken in a trial of Ad26.COV2.S vaccine versus placebo. The receptors derive from a person aged 18-65 years who received the Ad26.COV2.S COVID-19 vaccine or a placebo.

The V and J genes are TRBV5-1 and TRBJ2-3; D is unclear. Germline-derived CDR1 and CDR2 are SGHRS and YFSETQ. This CDR3 contains 13 residues. The ends were cut back, 0 bases at V and 3 bases at J, with 5 bases in the middle. The CDR3 DNA is TGCGCCAGCAGCTTGGGTCCAACAGATACGCAGTATTTT. This codes for CASSLGPTDTQYF.

The chain links TRBV25-1 to TRBJ2-3; D remains ambiguous. The germline V gene encodes CDR1 MGHDK and CDR2 SYGVNS. Trimming stripped 3 bases from V and 8 bases from J, with 6 bases between. The CDR3 sequence is 11 residues long. Here the CDR3 reads CASSESATQYF. Here the CDR3 DNA reads TGTGCCAGCAGTGAGTCTGCTACGCAGTATTTT.

This chain connects TRBV2 to TRBJ2-3; possibly TRBD1 or TRBD2 for D (5 bases each). The CDR3 sequence is 13 residues long. Germline V CDR1 and CDR2: SNHLY, FYNNEI. The ends were cut back, 6 bases at V and 4 bases at J, with 11 bases in the middle. The CDR3 DNA sequence: TGTGCCAGCAGGGGGGTAGGGGCAGATACGCAGTATTTT. Protein product: CASRGVGADTQYF.

The CDR3 spells CASSQEAGTSGAELFF. For the CDR3, the DNA is TGTGCCAGCAGCCAGGAAGCCGGGACTAGCGGGGCGGAGCTGTTTTTT. V gene TRBV4-2 combines with J gene TRBJ2-2, with 13 bases that match TRBD2. The V gene end was trimmed by 3 bases and the J gene end by 10 bases; junction bases not matched to a gene: 8. This CDR3 contains 16 residues. Per the germline V gene, CDR1 is LGHNA and CDR2 is YNFKEQ.

This chain connects TRBV7-2 to TRBJ1-3, with D hard to call. Per germline, CDR1 SGHTA and CDR2 FQGNSA. This CDR3 spans 16 amino acids. V lost 1 base to trimming and J lost 0 bases, with 10 bases between them. CDR3 sequence reads: CASSLGSLLSGNTIYF. CDR3 nucleotide sequence: TGTGCCAGCAGCTTAGGCAGCTTACTCTCTGGAAACACCATATATTTT.

In this sample, this clone turned up once. The V and J genes are TRBV4-2 and TRBJ1-6; no clear D gene. CDR1 is LGHNA and CDR2 is YNFKEQ in the germline V gene. The V gene lost 4 bases and the J gene lost 8 bases, with 18 bases spanning the gap. The CDR3 is 16 residues long. CDR3 amino acids: CASSRRDGVLDSPLHF. The DNA for the CDR3 is TGTGCCAGCAGCCGGAGGGATGGGGTACTTGATTCACCCCTCCACTTT.

The chain is built from TRBV5-4 and TRBJ2-7; 14 bases agree with TRBD2. CDR1 and CDR2 from the germline V gene are SGHNT and YYREEE (reference sequence). The CDR3 consists of 16 residues. V lost 1 base, J lost 9 bases, and 9 bases stayed unmatched. The CDR3 loop reads CASSLFGTSGGNGQYF. CDR3 in DNA: TGTGCCAGCAGCTTGTTCGGGACTAGCGGGGGAAACGGGCAGTACTTC.

The CDR3 loop is CASSIRQAPQETQYF. CDR3 nucleotides: TGTGCCAGCAGCATAAGACAGGCACCCCAAGAGACCCAGTACTTC. J is TRBJ2-5 and V is TRBV7-9; TRBD1 might be the D (6 bases). V lost 5 bases, J lost 1 base, and 14 bases lay in between. Germline assignment: CDR1 SEHNR and CDR2 FQNEAQ (reference sequence). The CDR3 is 15 amino acids. Complete variable domain (other parts from reference TRBV7-9 and TRBJ2-5): DTGVSQNPRHKITKRGQNVTFRCDPISEHNRLYWYRQTLGQGPEFLTYFQNEAQLEKSRLLSDRFSAERPKGSFSTLEIQRTEQGDSAMYLCASSIRQAPQETQYFGPGTRLLVL.

The chain joins TRBV6-2 or TRBV6-3 to TRBJ2-5; D ambiguous. This CDR3 contains 12 residues. The germline V gene encodes CDR1 MNHEY and CDR2 SVGEGT. Trimming took off 0 bases at V and 5 bases at J, with 4 bases between the two ends. The CDR3 coding sequence is TGTGCCAGCAGTTACTCTTGGGAGACCCAGTACTTC. Translating gives CASSYSWETQYF.

V is TRBV10-3 and J is TRBJ2-7, with no clear D. Looked up from germline, CDR1 is ENHRY and CDR2 is SYGVKD. V dropped 6 bases and J dropped 4 bases, with 16 bases sitting between them. The CDR3 loop spans 14 amino acids. The CDR3 bases are TGTGCCATCAGCCCCTCCGGGTCCATTTACGAGCAGTACTTC. This codes for CAISPSGSIYEQYF.

This clone showed up just a few times. This chain joins TRBV2 and TRBJ2-7, with a tentative D call TRBD2 (6 bases). The germline V gene has CDR1 SNHLY and CDR2 FYNNEI. Trimming cost V 8 bases and J 0 bases, with 14 bases left between them. The CDR3 is made up of 14 amino acids. CDR3 amino acids: CASGPGLGSYEQYF. The CDR3, as DNA: TGTGCCAGCGGACCGGGACTTGGCTCCTACGAGCAGTACTTC. The entire variable domain, with the rest obtained from reference TRBV2 and TRBJ2-7, is as follows: EPEVTQTPSHQVTQMGQEVILRCVPISNHLYFYWYRQILGQKVEFLVSFYNNEISEKSEIFDDQFSVERPDGSNFTLKIRSTKLEDSAMYFCASGPGLGSYEQYFGPGTRLTVT.

The gene calls are TRBV30 and TRBJ2-7; D is ambiguous. V lost 0 bases and J lost 6, with 9 bases in between. The CDR3 length is 12 residues. Germline V gene sequence: CDR1 GTSNPN, CDR2 SVGIG (reference sequence). CDR3 DNA: TGTGCCTGGAGTGTACCGTGGGGCGAGCAGTACTTC. Amino acids: CAWSVPWGEQYF.

This clone was counted a single time. The V gene is TRBV6-1, the J gene TRBJ1-6; D gene uncertain. V was shortened by 2 bases and J by 8 bases, with 13 bases between the two germline ends. This CDR3 is 15 amino acids long. Looked up from germline, CDR1 is MNHNS and CDR2 is SASEGT. CDR3 in DNA: TGTGCCAGCAGTGAACGACTCCGACTGGATTCACCCCTCCACTTT. Amino acids: CASSERLRLDSPLHF.

V is TRBV5-1 and J is TRBJ2-3; D unresolved. The V gene lost 0 bases and the J gene lost 3 bases, with 5 bases spanning the gap. CDR1 and CDR2 from the germline V gene are SGHRS and YFSETQ. This CDR3 has 13 amino acids. The CDR3 loop is CASSLESTDTQYF. Written as DNA, the CDR3 is TGCGCCAGCAGCTTGGAGTCTACAGATACGCAGTATTTT.

On this clone: Sequence at one end of the junction differs from germline and may be a read error. The chain links TRBV7-7 to TRBJ2-5, with a weak D call TRBD1 (5 bases). Germline V lookup: CDR1 SSHAT, CDR2 FNYEAQ (reference sequence). The CDR3 has 14 residues. In DNA, the CDR3 is TGTGCTAGCAGCTTAAATCCCAGGGAAGAGACCCAGTACTTC. Translation gives CASSLNPREETQYF.

J is TRBJ2-3 and V is TRBV5-1, with 9 nucleotides matching TRBD2. The J segment lost 2 bases and the V segment lost 5 bases, leaving 9 bases of the junction unmatched. Germline V lookup: CDR1 SGHRS, CDR2 YFSETQ. The CDR3 runs to 16 residues. CDR3 DNA sequence: TGCGCCAGCAGACTACGGACTAGCGTCCTCACAGATACGCAGTATTTT. Translation: CASRLRTSVLTDTQYF.

The chain combines TRBV7-2 with TRBJ2-7; D not certain. CDR1 and CDR2 from the germline V gene are SGHTA and FQGNSA. The CDR3 length is 15 residues. With 4 bases removed from V and 1 base from J, the gap between germline ends came to 14 bases. The chain's CDR3 is CASSSGHGFSYEQYF. In DNA form, the CDR3 reads TGTGCCAGCAGCTCCGGGCACGGATTTTCCTACGAGCAGTACTTC. Full variable domain (rest looked up from reference TRBV7-2 and TRBJ2-7): GAGVSQSPSNKVTEKGKDVELRCDPISGHTALYWYRQSLGQGLEFLIYFQGNSAPDKSGLPSDRFSAERTGGSVSTLTIQRTQQEDSAVYLCASSSGHGFSYEQYFGPGTRLTVT.

In regard to this clone: Sequence at one end of the junction differs from germline and may be a read error. This chain links TRBV29-1 with TRBJ1-1; D possibly corresponds to TRBD1 (5 bases). CDR1 SQVTM and CDR2 ANQGSEA come from the germline V gene. The CDR3 is 12 residues long. The CDR3 sequence is CSVEVGPPESVF. The DNA for the CDR3 is TGCAGCGTTGAAGTGGGGCCCCCCGAATCAGTCTTT.

V usage is TRBV30 and J usage is TRBJ1-5, with TRBD1 identical over 8 bases. The CDR3 spans 13 residues. The germline gives CDR1 GTSNPN, CDR2 SVGIG (reference sequence). J was trimmed by 2 bases and V by 6 bases; bases with no gene match: 3. The CDR3 protein is CACQGAGNQPQHF. In DNA form, the CDR3 reads TGTGCCTGTCAGGGGGCTGGCAATCAGCCCCAGCATTTT.

V usage is TRBV6-7 and J usage is TRBJ2-1; TRBD2 agrees at 10 bases. TRBV6-7 is an open reading frame whose function is uncertain. V shed 6 bases, J shed 4 bases, and the junction held 15 bases outside the gene matches. This CDR3 is 18 amino acids long. The DNA of the CDR3 is TGTGCCAGCAGCCTCCCGAGAATAGCGGGGGGCCCATACAATGAGCAGTTCTTC. Its translation is CASSLPRIAGGPYNEQFF.